Listed below are T cell receptor beta chains from one sample, sequenced in a study of response to subunit inactivated influenza vaccine. TCRdb redid the calling of the RT-PCR reads with MiXCR, one entry per CDR3 protein. The sample has about 190,000 distinct CDR3 sequences, approximately 14% seen once. The material sequenced was CD8+ T cells sorted from PBMCs, taken 5 to 6 days after vaccination. The receptors here all came from a man aged 45-65 years who received an inactivated influenza vaccine. CDR3s include the opening cysteine and the closing phenylalanine or tryptophan.

v_call,j_call,cdr3_aa
TRBV6-5,TRBJ2-1,CASSYSIGTGTYNEQFF
TRBV3-1,TRBJ2-7,CASSPFRRVSSYEQYF
TRBV11-2,TRBJ2-2,CASSLVAGGTGELFF
TRBV6-2/TRBV6-3,TRBJ1-1,CASSYDGWDQAFF
TRBV6-1,TRBJ2-1,CASSARGSGNEQFF
TRBV4-3,TRBJ2-1,CASSPGLGFYNEQFF
TRBV9,TRBJ2-1,CASSVYKGLERNEQFF
TRBV9,TRBJ2-2,CASSSPGRVGELFF
TRBV12-3/TRBV12-4,TRBJ2-3,CASSGLGADTQYF
TRBV7-8,TRBJ1-5,CASSLAGGAGQPQHF
TRBV10-3,TRBJ2-7,CAISGVAVHEQYF
TRBV4-3,TRBJ2-3,CASSQGISGGNTQYF
TRBV27,TRBJ2-7,CASSLSGRAYEQYF
TRBV20-1,TRBJ2-3,CSAIRLADTDTQYF
TRBV20-1,TRBJ2-4,CSAREGLAGPNIQYF
TRBV20-1,TRBJ2-1,CSARAGTSGDKQFF
TRBV4-3,TRBJ2-1,CASSLRDRGGEQFF
TRBV9,TRBJ2-5,CASSSEWGRETQYF
TRBV20-1,TRBJ2-1,CSAFNGQETIYNEQFF
TRBV9,TRBJ2-1,CASSVGPGLNNEQFF
TRBV7-9,TRBJ2-1,CASSLAGSWANEQFF
TRBV20-1,TRBJ2-7,CSATTGPEQYF
TRBV12-5,TRBJ1-1,CGSGPDALPGDTEAFF
TRBV4-2,TRBJ2-7,CASSARLASSYEQYF
TRBV27,TRBJ1-5,CASSITGGLSNQPQHF
TRBV6-1,TRBJ2-1,CASSVGTKFAGEQFF
TRBV4-2,TRBJ1-2,CASSQVARHSNYGYTF
TRBV5-1,TRBJ1-2,CASSTPQSNYGYTF
TRBV12-3/TRBV12-4,TRBJ2-2,CASSGDTGELFF
TRBV29-1,TRBJ2-5,CSVEDPRTVQETQYF
TRBV7-9,TRBJ2-3,CASSLDPADTQYF
TRBV20-1,TRBJ1-2,CSAPSQDFYGYTF
TRBV29-1,TRBJ2-7,CSDQKVYTYEQYF
TRBV11-2,TRBJ2-5,CASSWGARGETQYF
TRBV5-1,TRBJ1-1,CASSADRESMNTEAFF